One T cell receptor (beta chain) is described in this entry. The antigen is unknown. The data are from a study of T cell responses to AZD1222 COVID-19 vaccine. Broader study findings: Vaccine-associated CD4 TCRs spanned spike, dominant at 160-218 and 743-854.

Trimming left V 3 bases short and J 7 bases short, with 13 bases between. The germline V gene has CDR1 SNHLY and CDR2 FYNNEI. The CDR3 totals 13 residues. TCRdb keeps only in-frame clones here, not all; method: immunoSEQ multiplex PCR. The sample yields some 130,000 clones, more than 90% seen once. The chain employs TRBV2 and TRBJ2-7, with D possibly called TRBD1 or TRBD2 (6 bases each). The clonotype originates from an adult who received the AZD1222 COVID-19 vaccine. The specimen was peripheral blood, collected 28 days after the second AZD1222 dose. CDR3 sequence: CASSEPGAREQYV. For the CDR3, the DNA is TGTGCCAGCAGTGAGCCGGGGGCGCGAGAGCAGTACGTC.